This T cell receptor (beta chain) was sequenced for a study of patients and donors after allogeneic stem cell transplantation. TCRdb reprocessed the RT-PCR reads via MiXCR and lists one record per CDR3 protein. The table lists about 150,000 distinct CDR3 sequences, about a third of them singletons. Trimming took 4 bases from V and 4 from J, leaving 8 bases between them. This CDR3 spans 13 amino acids. This TCR was recovered from a human donor who was either an allogeneic HSCT recipient or a stem cell or donor lymphocyte infusion donor (not recorded which). It is not recorded whose cells these are; they may come from a transplant donor. V is TRBV12-3 or TRBV12-4 and J is TRBJ1-3; D ambiguous. The sample taken for sequencing was blood, either unsorted or a sorted T cell fraction (not recorded which). This CDR3 is CASSSDAGNTIYF. Written as DNA, the CDR3 is TGTGCCAGCAGTTCGGACGCAGGAAACACCATATATTTT.